The source of this TCR beta chain is a study of cytomegalovirus exposure and HLA in healthy donors. Study details: From about 200 million T cells, an earlier analysis saw around 120 million unique TCR beta sequences. Study-wide results and limits: Earlier results showed most TCR beta V segments being productive about 87% or about 30% of the time.

The donors were healthy bone marrow donors. Comment on this clone: As yet, its antigen is unknown.

PCR primers comprised 60 Vbeta and 13 Jbeta primers. TCRdb keeps only in-frame clones here, not all; method: immunoSEQ multiplex PCR. The sample contains 150,000 to 200,000 clones, about 77% of which appear only once. Germline values: CDR1 MDHEN, CDR2 SYDVKM. This CDR3 is built from 14 residues. Trimming removed 3 bases from V and 1 base from J; junction bases left unmatched: 3. Material for sequencing was PBMCs. The sequence came from a woman in her 40s in good health and CMV-seropositive. The chain links TRBV28 to TRBJ2-7, with TRBD1 matching 7 bases. In nucleotides, the CDR3 is TGTGCCAGCAGTTTCCCGGGACAGTCCTACGAGCAGTACTTC. Protein sequence: CASSFPGQSYEQYF.